The clone carrying this TCR beta chain was picked up many times. The antigen is unknown. The data originate from a study of T-cell memory formation after mild COVID-19. About the research overall: Largely donor-specific TCR clusters were found.

General observations from the study: Later expanders leaned CD4+, whereas clones that contracted between day 15 and 85 were balanced CD4/CD8. Among CD4+ contracting clones, most were CM and EM, and CD8+ ones EMRA.

The CDR3 is made up of 18 amino acids. CDR1 SGHVS and CDR2 FQNEAQ come from the germline V gene. V trimming: 6 bases; J trimming: 3 bases; junction bases outside the gene matches: 16. 5'RACE primed from the constant segment yielded TCR alpha and TCR beta cDNA libraries bearing sample barcodes and UMIs. TCRdb re-analysed the 5' RACE reads in MiXCR, keeping a single row per CDR3 protein. The data show nearly 350,000 distinct CDR3 sequences, with approximately 13% seen just once and around a fifth held by the top ten. This TCR derives from a man between 18 and 29 years old who had mild COVID-19 (a few samples of this study predate the infection). Cell type and time point are not known. Sequencing was carried out using PBMCs or a T cell subset sorted from them (not recorded which). V gene TRBV7-8 combines with J gene TRBJ2-5; 10 positions agree with TRBD1. This CDR3 reads CASSTGTGERGGKETQYF. The CDR3 DNA is TGTGCCAGCAGTACTGGGACAGGGGAAAGAGGAGGGAAAGAGACCCAGTACTTC.